This T cell receptor beta chain is from a study of shared clonotypes between healthy human individuals. Study information: Three plates each covered CD4 naive and memory; CD8 naive two, CD8 memory one. Points from the study as a whole: Clonotypes that were shared across a few donors made up roughly 5% of naive CD4 clonotypes.

Trimming removed 0 bases at V and 4 bases at J, with 9 bases between. CDR1 and CDR2 from the germline V gene are SGDLS and YYNGEE. The CDR3 spans 14 residues. Study processing details: Because ImmunoSEQ provided only junction sequences with no quality scores, the filtering differed. Clones were read by immunoSEQ multiplex PCR, and TCRdb kept only the in-frame ones, dropping some. V, J and clone size derive from that table, while D and trimming were established from the DNA sequence. The table records around 580,000 clones, roughly 98% of them present only once. Only CD45RO-negative cells positively selected for CCR7 counted as naive CD8 cells, so terminally differentiated effector memory CD45RA+ cells were excluded. None of the donors, who were healthy HIV-negative adults, had recently had acute infections or vaccinations. A remark on this clone: Its antigen is not known.

This receptor was obtained from a man aged 30 to 45 in good health. The chain uses TRBV9 and TRBJ2-3, with D tentatively TRBD2 (6 bases). The specimen sequenced was naive CD8+ T cells sorted from blood. The CDR3: CASSVGGKADTQYF. CDR3 DNA sequence: TGTGCCAGCAGCGTAGGCGGGAAGGCAGATACGCAGTATTTT. The whole variable domain, filled in from reference TRBV9 and TRBJ2-3, reads DSGVTQTPKHLITATGQRVTLRCSPRSGDLSVYWYQQSLDQGLQFLIQYYNGEERAKGNILERFSAQQFPDLHSELNLSSLELGDSALYFCASSVGGKADTQYFGPGTRLTVL.